Below are 30 T cell receptor beta chains sequenced from a single sample in a study of T-cell reconstitution after alpha-beta-depleted transplantation in children. Unique molecular identifiers were used in preparing the TCRbeta library. TCRdb re-called the PCR reads through MiXCR, storing one row per CDR3 protein. Among about 6,500 distinct CDR3 sequences listed, over 8.5% were seen once. This material consisted of PBMCs, mostly from graft donor cells, taken 180 days after TCRalphabeta/CD19-depleted stem cell transplant. These receptors were taken from a child younger than two who had a stem cell transplant for acute myeloid leukemia, so the T cells may come from the graft donor.

This clonotype was counted many times. The chain recombines TRBV20-1 with TRBJ2-7; TRBD2 aligns across 10 bases. Germline V gene data show CDR1 as DFQATT and CDR2 as SNEGSKA (reference sequence). Losses at the gene ends were 6 bases for V and 3 bases for J; bases not matched to a gene: 5. The CDR3 runs 13 residues. Here the CDR3 reads CSAVLAGIYEQYF. The DNA for the CDR3 is TGCAGTGCGGTACTAGCGGGGATCTACGAGCAGTACTTC.

This clonotype was observed many times. This sequence joins TRBV20-1 and TRBJ2-7; D perhaps matches TRBD1 (6 bases). The CDR3 has 11 residues. Germline values: CDR1 DFQATT, CDR2 SNEGSKA (reference sequence). The V gene lost 0 bases and the J gene lost 12 bases, with 12 bases spanning the gap. The CDR3 reads CSARDEWTAYF. The CDR3 region has the DNA TGCAGTGCTAGAGATGAGTGGACAGCGTACTTC.

The table lists this clonotype with many counts. V is TRBV6-2 or TRBV6-3 and J is TRBJ2-7; either TRBD1 or TRBD2 may fit D (5 bases each). In germline, CDR1 is MNHEY, CDR2 SVGEGT. This CDR3 is built from 15 residues. V was clipped by 0 bases and J by 2 bases, with 11 bases between them. CDR3 residues: CASSYSTSGPYEQYF. CDR3 sequence (DNA): TGTGCCAGCAGTTACTCGACTTCGGGACCCTACGAGCAGTACTTC.

In this sample, this clonotype is medium-sized. This rearrangement joins TRBV10-3 to TRBJ2-3; no clear D. The CDR3 contains 17 residues. The germline V gene encodes CDR1 ENHRY and CDR2 SYGVKD. The V end lost 2 bases, the J end lost 2 bases, and 17 bases lay between the germline ends. This CDR3 is CAISEEGGDKYTDTQYF. CDR3 DNA: TGTGCCATCAGTGAGGAAGGTGGCGACAAATACACAGATACGCAGTATTTT.

This clonotype was found many times. The gene calls are TRBV7-3 and TRBJ2-5, with D uncertain. V lost 2 bases and J lost 5, with 9 bases in between. The CDR3 spans 13 residues. The germline CDR1 and CDR2 sequences are SGHTA and FQGTGA. The CDR3, as DNA: TGTGCCAGCAGCTTAGAGCGTGGGGAGACCCAGTACTTC. Residues: CASSLERGETQYF.

The sample holds many counts of this clonotype. The chain joins TRBV6-2 or TRBV6-3 to TRBJ2-7, with a tentative D call TRBD1 (5 bases). The CDR3 length is 15 residues. Trimming shortened V by 3 bases and J by 3 bases, and 15 bases separated the two germline ends. In germline, CDR1 is MNHEY, CDR2 SVGEGT. CDR3 sequence reads: CASSYSLGDNYEQYF. The CDR3 DNA sequence: TGTGCCAGCAGTTATAGTTTAGGGGATAACTACGAGCAGTACTTC.

This clonotype was observed at least ten times. The rearrangement joins TRBV19 to TRBJ2-2; possible D gene TRBD1, 6 bases. V dropped 3 bases and J dropped 6 bases, with 20 bases sitting between them. Germline V gives CDR1 LNHDA, CDR2 SQIVND (reference sequence). The CDR3 is made up of 17 amino acids. CDR3 nucleotide sequence: TGTGCCAGTAGTATGCACCCAGGGGAGCTTGTAGCCGGGGAGCTGTTTTTT. Amino acids: CASSMHPGELVAGELFF.

This clonotype was counted at least ten times. The chain joins TRBV5-1 to TRBJ2-1; TRBD1 or TRBD2 may be the D gene (5 bases each). The V end lost 0 bases, the J end lost 0 bases, and 13 bases lay between the germline ends. The CDR3 runs to 17 residues. Per germline, CDR1 SGHRS and CDR2 YFSETQ. The CDR3 here is CASSLVPGTSSYNEQFF. DNA of the CDR3: TGCGCCAGCAGCTTGGTACCGGGGACCAGCTCCTACAATGAGCAGTTCTTC.

This clonotype is medium-sized (0.01 to 0.1%) by share. V usage is TRBV7-7 and J usage is TRBJ2-1, with 8 bases that match TRBD2. Per the germline V gene, CDR1 is SSHAT and CDR2 is FNYEAQ (reference sequence). Germline trimming cut 2 bases from V and 7 bases from J; bases unmatched to any gene: 4. This CDR3 region has 14 residues. CDR3 DNA sequence: TGTGCCAGCAGCTTATCGGGAGGGCGAAATGAGCAGTTCTTC. Translating it yields CASSLSGGRNEQFF.

Ten or more counts support this clonotype. This chain links TRBV18 with TRBJ2-7; D uncertain. The CDR3 has 11 amino acids. Trimming left V 5 bases short and J 3 bases short, with 5 bases between. Germline V CDR1 and CDR2: KGHSH, LQKENI. The CDR3 sequence: CASSEFYEQYF. The CDR3 coding sequence is TGTGCCAGCTCAGAATTCTACGAGCAGTACTTC.

On this clonotype: Likely a read error: the CDR3 ends without its conserved phenylalanine or tryptophan. As DNA, the CDR3 is TGTGCCAGCCGACTGGACTGGAGCTACTACAATGAGCAGTTCTTA. Its translation is CASRLDWSYYNEQFL. The chain is built from TRBV5-6 and TRBJ2-1; D perhaps matches TRBD2 (5 bases). The CDR3 is 15 amino acids. Per germline, CDR1 SGHDT and CDR2 YYEEEE. V dropped 7 bases and J dropped 3 bases, with 17 bases sitting between them.

This clonotype was counted at least ten times. The gene calls are TRBV7-9 and TRBJ2-7, with TRBD1 as a possible D gene (5 bases). The V end lost 5 bases, the J end lost 1 base, and 9 bases lay between the germline ends. This CDR3 region has 13 residues. In germline, CDR1 is SEHNR, CDR2 FQNEAQ (reference sequence). CDR3 in DNA: TGTGCCAGCAGCCCAAGGGGTTCCTACGAGCAGTACTTC. It is translated as CASSPRGSYEQYF.

This clonotype has at least ten counts. The chain recombines TRBV20-1 with TRBJ2-1; D may be TRBD1 (6 bases). The CDR3 has 12 amino acids. Germline-derived CDR1 and CDR2 are DFQATT and SNEGSKA (reference sequence). V was shortened by 3 bases and J by 8 bases, with 11 bases between the two germline ends. The chain's CDR3 is CSARSQGYEQFF. Written as DNA, the CDR3 is TGCAGTGCTAGGTCGCAGGGGTATGAGCAGTTCTTC.

This clonotype was seen repeatedly, ten times or more. V and J are TRBV28 and TRBJ1-3; D may be TRBD1 (5 bases). The CDR3 has 15 amino acids. The V and J ends lost 2 bases and 7 bases respectively, with 15 bases between them. Germline V gives CDR1 MDHEN, CDR2 SYDVKM. The CDR3 nucleotides read TGTGCCAGCAGTTTAAATAGGCAGGGAAGGAACACCATATATTTT. This gives the protein CASSLNRQGRNTIYF.

This clonotype is medium-sized. The chain joins TRBV29-1 to TRBJ2-7; 8 nucleotides match TRBD1. Germline V gives CDR1 SQVTM, CDR2 ANQGSEA. The length of the CDR3 is 13 residues. With V trimmed by 6 bases and J by 4 bases, 8 bases remained unmatched. CDR3 sequence (DNA): TGCAGCGTAGGGGACAGGCGTTCTTACGAGCAGTACTTC. Its translation: CSVGDRRSYEQYF.

This clonotype was recorded many times. The CDR3 reads CASSPMGGSGNEQFF. The CDR3 DNA follows: TGTGCCAGCTCACCTATGGGCGGGAGTGGTAATGAGCAGTTCTTC. The gene calls are TRBV18 and TRBJ2-1, with 7 bases lining up with TRBD2. With V trimmed by 3 bases and J by 7 bases, 9 bases remained unmatched. Germline CDR1 is KGHSH and CDR2 is LQKENI. This CDR3 comprises 15 residues.

In its sample, this clonotype was seen many times. This chain links TRBV7-9 with TRBJ2-1; D is uncertain. From germline, CDR1 is SEHNR and CDR2 FQNEAQ (reference sequence). The V and J ends lost 1 base and 9 bases respectively, with 10 bases between them. This CDR3 is built from 13 residues. This CDR3 reads CASSLVRSREQFF. The CDR3 DNA reads as TGTGCCAGCAGCTTAGTGAGGAGCCGTGAGCAGTTCTTC. Looking up the rest from reference TRBV7-9 and TRBJ2-1 gives the full variable domain: DTGVSQNPRHKITKRGQNVTFRCDPISEHNRLYWYRQTLGQGPEFLTYFQNEAQLEKSRLLSDRFSAERPKGSFSTLEIQRTEQGDSAMYLCASSLVRSREQFFGPGTRLTVL.

This clonotype was counted only a few times. The chain links TRBV10-1 to TRBJ2-7, with D perhaps TRBD1 (6 bases). V was shortened by 5 bases and J by 2 bases, with 25 bases between the two germline ends. The CDR3 is 18 amino acids. The germline V gene encodes CDR1 WNHNN and CDR2 SYGVQD (reference sequence). The CDR3 region is CASSPQGSSGIPPYEQYF. In DNA form, the CDR3 reads TGCGCCAGCAGTCCACAGGGCTCCTCCGGGATCCCGCCCTACGAGCAGTACTTC.

The table lists this clonotype with many counts. J is TRBJ2-7 and V is TRBV15; 9 nucleotides agree with TRBD1. The CDR3 loop spans 15 amino acids. Germline V gene sequence: CDR1 LNHNV, CDR2 YYDKDF (reference sequence). The junction had 10 bases not matched to a gene; V was cut back by 3 bases and J by 7 bases. This CDR3 reads CATSRGGQGVAEQYF. The DNA of the CDR3 is TGTGCCACCAGCAGGGGGGGACAGGGCGTTGCTGAGCAGTACTTC.

This clonotype was seen repeatedly, ten times or more. The rearrangement links TRBV5-1 to TRBJ2-7; no firm D call. The CDR3 has 15 residues. The germline V gene encodes CDR1 SGHRS and CDR2 YFSETQ. V was cut by 6 bases and J by 0 bases, with 16 bases left in between. DNA of the CDR3: TGCGCCAGCACCCCTTGGTTTCCTCACTCCTACGAGCAGTACTTC. Translating it yields CASTPWFPHSYEQYF.

This clonotype was recorded many times. The rearrangement uses TRBV4-3 and TRBJ2-1; 9 bases align to TRBD2. There are 20 residues in the CDR3. Germline values: CDR1 LGHNA, CDR2 YSLEER. Trimming cost V 3 bases and J 2 bases; bases outside gene matches: 17. The CDR3 coding sequence is TGCGCCAGCAGCCACCTCCCGACTAGCGGTCCTGGATTGGCCTACAATGAGCAGTTCTTC. As protein: CASSHLPTSGPGLAYNEQFF.

This clonotype was found many times. The chain joins TRBV7-9 to TRBJ2-5; D gene ambiguous. Germline-derived CDR1 and CDR2 are SEHNR and FQNEAQ (reference sequence). Trimming removed 3 bases from V and 0 bases from J, with 14 bases in between. CDR3 length: 16 residues. DNA for the CDR3: TGTGCCAGCAGCTTTGGTAGGGATTTGTACCAAGAGACCCAGTACTTC. Its translation: CASSFGRDLYQETQYF.

The chain links TRBV5-3 to TRBJ2-7, with 7 bases aligning to TRBD2. TRBV5-3 has ORF status, its function being uncertain. The J segment lost 5 bases and the V segment lost 1 base, leaving 9 bases of the junction unmatched. This CDR3 contains 15 residues. CDR3 DNA sequence: TGTGCCAGAAGCTTGAAAGCGGGAACCTTCGACGAGCAGTACTTC. Translating gives CARSLKAGTFDEQYF.

This clonotype was seen many times. In DNA form, the CDR3 reads TGTGCCACCAGCGAACCGGGAGCCTACGAGCAGTACTTC. Its translation is CATSEPGAYEQYF. The chain combines TRBV15 with TRBJ2-7; possible D gene TRBD2, 6 bases. The V and J ends lost 5 bases and 2 bases respectively, with 10 bases between them. Germline-derived CDR1 and CDR2 are LNHNV and YYDKDF (reference sequence). The CDR3 sequence is 13 residues long.

In its sample, this clonotype ranks as medium-sized. The chain carries TRBV28 and TRBJ1-5; 8 bases map to TRBD1. This CDR3 has 14 amino acids. Germline loops: CDR1 MDHEN, CDR2 SYDVKM. V shed 5 bases, J shed 6 bases, and the junction held 6 bases outside the gene matches. CDR3 region: CASSAPGQVQPQHF. The CDR3 region has the DNA TGTGCCAGCAGTGCCCCGGGACAGGTTCAGCCCCAGCATTTT.

This clonotype was detected ten times or more. The chain links TRBV30 to TRBJ2-2; TRBD1 might be the D (6 bases). V gave up 2 bases and J gave up 4 bases, with 14 bases separating them. From germline, CDR1 is GTSNPN and CDR2 SVGIG (reference sequence). The CDR3 is 15 residues long. CDR3 DNA: TGTGCCTGGAGTTCAGGGGCGCCGAGCACCGGGGAGCTGTTTTTT. It encodes CAWSSGAPSTGELFF.

By its share, this clonotype is medium-sized. In DNA, the CDR3 is TGTGCCAGCAGCATCACAGGCGCACCCCTCCACTTT. Translating gives CASSITGAPLHF. The chain couples TRBV7-2 to TRBJ1-6; D may be TRBD1 (5 bases). Between the trimmed V and J ends, which lost 5 bases and 11 bases, there was a span of 10 bases. Per germline, CDR1 SGHTA and CDR2 FQGNSA. The CDR3 contains 12 residues.

The rearrangement uses TRBV7-3 and TRBJ2-6; D is possibly TRBD2 (6 bases). The CDR3 is 18 amino acids. Germline V CDR1 and CDR2: SGHTA, FQGTGA. Trimming shortened V by 5 bases and J by 0 bases, and 17 bases separated the two germline ends. CDR3 nucleotide sequence: TGTGCCAGCAGCGACGGACTATCCGGCGACTCTGGGGCCAACGTCCTGACTTTC. Protein: CASSDGLSGDSGANVLTF. The entire variable domain, with the rest obtained from reference TRBV7-3 and TRBJ2-6, is as follows: GAGVSQTPSNKVTEKGKYVELRCDPISGHTALYWYRQSLGQGPEFLIYFQGTGAADDSGLPNDRFFAVRPEGSVSTLKIQRTERGDSAVYLCASSDGLSGDSGANVLTFGAGSRLTVL.

By frequency in the sample, this clonotype is medium-sized (0.01 to 0.1%). The chain employs TRBV7-2 and TRBJ2-7; 9 bases are a match to TRBD1. Germline values: CDR1 SGHTA, CDR2 FQGNSA. This CDR3 has 17 amino acids. V trimming: 5 bases; J trimming: 3 bases; junction bases outside the gene matches: 14. CDR3 residues: CASSLGAGTGYSYEQYF. CDR3 DNA sequence: TGTGCCAGCAGCCTGGGGGCCGGGACAGGGTATAGCTACGAGCAGTACTTC.

This clonotype was picked up many times. The rearrangement uses TRBV6-1 and TRBJ2-4; perhaps TRBD2 as D (6 bases). Per germline, CDR1 MNHNS and CDR2 SASEGT. V lost 6 bases and J 2 bases, leaving 14 bases between the germline ends. The CDR3 spans 15 residues. The CDR3 DNA sequence: TGTGCCAGCAGGCAAGGAGGGGTTACCAAAAACATTCAGTACTTC. Translated: CASRQGGVTKNIQYF.